This T cell receptor (beta chain) emerged from a study of vaccination and CD4 T cells after COVID-19. The wider study: In the convalescent group, nasal swab PCR was SARS-CoV-2 positive; roughly 10 cases were mild and one severe. Six men and four women formed the convalescents, two being Hispanic. The control cultures got either a CEFX pool, an HIV-1 Nef pool, or no peptide at all.

Cultured CD4+ T-cell DNA underwent Oncomine TCR Beta short-read sequencing. TCRdb called the PCR reads again in MiXCR, with one record for every CDR3 protein. The sample consists of 15,000 to 20,000 distinct CDR3 sequences, around 50% of them appearing once. Germline assignment: CDR1 LNHDA and CDR2 SQIVND (reference sequence). CDR3 size: 16 residues. J lost 7 bases, V lost 4 bases, and 13 bases had no gene match. This clonotype was observed a few times. Its antigen is not known. Documented time point: late sampling 161 to 241 days after vaccination in a few convalescent patients. As for treatment: approximately nine-day PBMC culture with coronavirus spike peptide pools or control peptides (ViraFEST assay).

The sample here was CD4+ T cells from blood, cultured in vitro, taken about 7 months after SARS-CoV-2 vaccination. The TCR comes from a human donor who had recovered from COVID-19. The gene calls are TRBV19 and TRBJ2-7; the match to TRBD2 covers 10 bases. The CDR3 sequence is CASSTRTSGNPREQYF. The CDR3 coding sequence is TGTGCCAGTAGTACCCGGACTAGCGGCAATCCCCGGGAGCAGTACTTC.